The count of the clone carrying this T cell receptor beta chain is one. The Seattle patients, enrolled during active infection, were followed longitudinally. Sequencing was performed with immunoSEQ multiplex PCR; in TCRdb, only in-frame clones are kept and a portion is missing. The sample has a few hundred thousand clones; around 91% are singletons. The CDR3 sequence is 13 residues long. Deletions cut 4 bases from V and 7 bases from J, with 13 bases between. The V gene's germline CDR1 is MNHEY and CDR2 SVGAGI. This sample was taken from a study of blood T cell repertoires in COVID-19. About the research overall: The origin of the acute and convalescent COVID-19 samples was the United States, Italy and Spain. PBMCs, B-cell-depleted T cells, or T cells were the source of the cDNA or gDNA that made up the material.

The sample taken for sequencing was peripheral blood. The gene calls are TRBV6-5 and TRBJ2-5; D may be TRBD2 (6 bases). The clonotype was recovered from a woman aged 55 to 70 with COVID-19, enrolled during active disease. The CDR3 sequence is CASSFWTGGTQYF. CDR3 coding DNA: TGTGCCAGCAGTTTTTGGACCGGGGGGACCCAGTACTTC.